Below are 26 T cell receptor beta chains sequenced from a single sample in a study of blood T cell dynamics during melanoma immunotherapy. The time point: pre-treatment baseline. The data were produced by immunoSEQ multiplex PCR, yet TCRdb's version contains in-frame clones alone and is incomplete. The sample comprises about 13,000 clones, roughly nine tenths of which are singletons, and 0.18% rests with the top ten. This specimen consisted of effector memory CD8+ T cells from blood, obtained from a patient treated with checkpoint blockade. The receptors shown here come from a human donor with melanoma.

This clone was picked up one time. The chain joins TRBV6-5 to TRBJ1-5, with D possibly being TRBD1 (5 bases). Trimming shortened V by 8 bases and J by 7 bases, and 15 bases separated the two germline ends. CDR1 is MNHEY and CDR2 is SVGAGI in the germline V gene. The CDR3 length is 13 residues. This CDR3 is CASGAGSRQPQHF. DNA of the CDR3: TGTGCCAGCGGGGCGGGGTCACGGCAGCCCCAGCATTTT.

Concerning this clone itself: Other DNA sequences in the sample encode the same CDR3. V and J are TRBV19 and TRBJ1-5; no definite D call. CDR1 and CDR2 (germline): LNHDA, SQIVND (reference sequence). Deletions cut 5 bases from V and 0 bases from J, with 5 bases between. This CDR3 is 13 amino acids long. This CDR3 is CASSHYSNQPQHF. The CDR3, as DNA: TGTGCCAGTAGTCACTATAGCAATCAGCCCCAGCATTTT.

The chain recombines TRBV28 with TRBJ1-1; possibly TRBD1 for D (5 bases). Germline CDR1 reads MDHEN; CDR2 reads SYDVKM. This CDR3 has 13 amino acids. V was cut by 3 bases and J by 0 bases, with 5 bases left in between. CDR3: CASSFRVNTEAFF. CDR3 coding DNA: TGTGCCAGCAGTTTCAGGGTGAACACTGAAGCTTTCTTT.

The V and J genes are TRBV2 and TRBJ1-1; tentatively, D is TRBD1 (6 bases). The germline gives CDR1 SNHLY, CDR2 FYNNEI. V was clipped by 6 bases and J by 8 bases, with 16 bases between them. The CDR3 has 13 amino acids. The CDR3 DNA reads TGTGCCAGCAGCCCCACAGGGACGGGGGAAGCTTTCTTT. Translated: CASSPTGTGEAFF. Looking up the rest from reference TRBV2 and TRBJ1-1 gives the full variable domain: EPEVTQTPSHQVTQMGQEVILRCVPISNHLYFYWYRQILGQKVEFLVSFYNNEISEKSEIFDDQFSVERPDGSNFTLKIRSTKLEDSAMYFCASSPTGTGEAFFGQGTRLTVV.

V gene TRBV27 combines with J gene TRBJ2-1; 10 bases match TRBD2. Trimming took 6 bases from V and 3 from J; bases not matched to a gene: 5. This CDR3 is built from 15 residues. Germline V CDR1 and CDR2: MNHEY, SMNVEV (reference sequence). The DNA of the CDR3 is TGTGCCAGCAGAAGCGGGAGGGAATACTACAATGAGCAGTTCTTC. Translating it yields CASRSGREYYNEQFF.

The chain is built from TRBV6-1 and TRBJ1-5; a weak D match, TRBD1 (5 bases). This CDR3 has 12 residues. V was shortened by 6 bases and J by 6 bases, with 9 bases between the two germline ends. From germline, CDR1 is MNHNS and CDR2 SASEGT. Written as DNA, the CDR3 is TGTGCCAGCAGCCCAGGGTCTCAGCCCCAGCATTTT. Translation gives CASSPGSQPQHF.

In its sample, this clone was seen a few times. The chain joins TRBV7-9 to TRBJ1-2; 9 bases match TRBD1. The germline V gene has CDR1 SEHNR and CDR2 FQNEAQ (reference sequence). This CDR3 has 13 amino acids. The V and J ends lost 4 bases and 5 bases, in that order; junction bases with no gene match: 2. This CDR3 reads CASSSGQGYGYTF. The DNA for the CDR3 is TGTGCCAGCAGCTCGGGACAGGGTTATGGCTACACCTTC.

The chain links TRBV9 to TRBJ2-5, with 8 nucleotides matching TRBD1. The DNA end is a closer match to TRBJ2-7, so the J assignment may be wrong. The CDR3 contains 15 residues. Germline lookup yields CDR1 SGDLS and CDR2 YYNGEE. The CDR3 region has the DNA TGTGCCAGCAGCGTAGCTCAGGGGGCAGGCTACGAGCAGTACTTC. This sequence encodes CASSVAQGAGYEQYF.

This chain links TRBV9 with TRBJ2-1; possible D gene TRBD2, 6 bases. The V end lost 8 bases, the J end lost 4 bases, and 10 bases lay between the germline ends. Germline V lookup: CDR1 SGDLS, CDR2 YYNGEE. This CDR3 has 12 residues. Here the CDR3 reads CASGDLYNEQFF. The CDR3 region has the DNA TGTGCCAGTGGGGACTTATACAATGAGCAGTTCTTC.

The J gene is TRBJ2-2, the V gene TRBV4-1; 9 bases map to TRBD1. Looked up from germline, CDR1 is MGHRA and CDR2 is YSYEKL. There are 17 residues in the CDR3. V shed 1 base and J 4 bases; nucleotides not matched to a gene: 7. The DNA for the CDR3 is TGCGCCAGCAGCCAAGTACCGGGACAGGGTCGCACCGGGGAGCTGTTTTTT. Residues: CASSQVPGQGRTGELFF.

The chain combines TRBV27 with TRBJ2-7; D is perhaps TRBD2 (5 bases). The germline V gene encodes CDR1 MNHEY and CDR2 SMNVEV (reference sequence). The CDR3 consists of 14 residues. The V gene lost 8 bases and the J gene lost 0 bases, with 14 bases spanning the gap. The CDR3 DNA sequence: TGTGCCAGCGGTATGCGGGCCAGCTCCTACGAGCAGTACTTC. Residues: CASGMRASSYEQYF.

V gene TRBV7-2 combines with J gene TRBJ2-3, with 9 bases identical to TRBD2. With V trimmed by 1 base and J by 5 bases, 10 bases remained unmatched. Germline V gives CDR1 SGHTA, CDR2 FQGNSA. The CDR3 runs 17 residues. DNA for the CDR3: TGTGCCAGCAGCTTAGTCCCAGCGGGAGGTTTTGGAGATACGCAGTATTTT. This translates into CASSLVPAGGFGDTQYF.

The chain uses TRBV5-4 and TRBJ2-7; 11 positions agree with TRBD1. In germline, CDR1 is SGHNT, CDR2 YYREEE (reference sequence). The CDR3 consists of 14 residues. Trimming at V came to 3 bases and at J to 3 bases, leaving 2 bases not matched to a gene. CDR3: CASSWGQGGYEQYF. CDR3 sequence (DNA): TGTGCCAGCAGCTGGGGACAGGGGGGCTACGAGCAGTACTTC.

This chain joins TRBV13 and TRBJ1-1; D ambiguous. V gave up 0 bases and J gave up 0 bases, with 8 bases separating them. Germline values: CDR1 PRHDT, CDR2 FYEKMQ (reference sequence). This CDR3 comprises 15 residues. The CDR3 reads CASSLGKHLNTEAFF. Here the CDR3 DNA reads TGTGCCAGCAGCTTAGGGAAACACTTGAACACTGAAGCTTTCTTT. Filled out from reference TRBV13 and TRBJ1-1, the complete variable domain reads AAGVIQSPRHLIKEKRETATLKCYPIPRHDTVYWYQQGPGQDPQFLISFYEKMQSDKGSIPDRFSAQQFSDYHSELNMSSLELGDSALYFCASSLGKHLNTEAFFGQGTRLTVV.

The CDR3 reads CASSEALRGGSYNEQFF. The DNA of the CDR3 is TGTGCCAGCAGTGAAGCGCTTAGGGGGGGCTCCTACAATGAGCAGTTCTTC. This chain connects TRBV2 to TRBJ2-1; D is possibly TRBD2 (7 bases). The CDR3 totals 17 residues. Germline V gene data show CDR1 as SNHLY and CDR2 as FYNNEI. The V and J ends lost 0 bases and 0 bases respectively, with 12 bases between them. The variable domain in full, with the rest retrieved from reference TRBV2 and TRBJ2-1, is EPEVTQTPSHQVTQMGQEVILRCVPISNHLYFYWYRQILGQKVEFLVSFYNNEISEKSEIFDDQFSVERPDGSNFTLKIRSTKLEDSAMYFCASSEALRGGSYNEQFFGPGTRLTVL.

The DNA of the CDR3 is TGTGCCAGCCGATACAGTGGCAGTTCCTACGAGCAGTACTTC. It specifies CASRYSGSSYEQYF. The V call is TRBV6-5, the J call TRBJ2-7, with D uncertain. Germline V CDR1 and CDR2: MNHEY, SVGAGI. CDR3 size: 14 residues. V lost 8 bases and J lost 1, with 15 bases in between.

The V gene is TRBV1, the J gene TRBJ1-2; TRBD1, the D gene given by the table, was not confirmed from the DNA. TRBV1 is shown as a pseudogene. The CDR3 contains 14 residues. CDR3 DNA sequence: TGCACCAGCAGCCGAACACAGGGCCCCCGTGGCTACACCTTC. It encodes CTSSRTQGPRGYTF.

This chain links TRBV7-9 with TRBJ2-1; the D is unclear. The length of the CDR3 is 15 residues. The ends were cut back, 5 bases at V and 5 bases at J, with 16 bases in the middle. From germline, CDR1 is SEHNR and CDR2 FQNEAQ (reference sequence). CDR3 DNA sequence: TGTGCCAGCAGCGCCTTAGGCGGAACTAACAATGAGCAGTTCTTC. This sequence encodes CASSALGGTNNEQFF.

V and J are TRBV7-2 and TRBJ2-2; 9 nucleotides match TRBD2. The germline V gene has CDR1 SGHTA and CDR2 FQGNSA. The CDR3 has 17 amino acids. Losses at the gene ends were 2 bases for V and 1 base for J; bases not matched to a gene: 5. The chain's CDR3 is CASSLIVAGVNTGELFF. In DNA form, the CDR3 reads TGTGCCAGCAGCTTAATCGTAGCGGGAGTGAACACCGGGGAGCTGTTTTTT.

V gene TRBV10-3 combines with J gene TRBJ1-2; maybe TRBD1 (6 bases). This CDR3 region has 14 residues. Germline CDR1 ENHRY, CDR2 SYGVKD. V was pared by 3 bases and J by 6 bases, with 14 bases between. Written as DNA, the CDR3 is TGTGCCATCAGTGACGTACAGGGAGGGAATGGCTACACCTTC. Translated, it gives CAISDVQGGNGYTF.

The V gene is TRBV27, the J gene TRBJ2-1; D possibly corresponds to TRBD1 (6 bases). This CDR3 is built from 16 residues. CDR1 MNHEY and CDR2 SMNVEV come from the germline V gene (reference sequence). V lost 0 bases and J lost 9, with 18 bases in between. CDR3 residues: CASSLSAPTGIAEQFF. CDR3 coding DNA: TGTGCCAGCAGTTTATCCGCCCCGACAGGCATTGCTGAGCAGTTCTTC.

The rearrangement links TRBV5-8 to TRBJ2-7; D may be TRBD1 (5 bases). The CDR3 consists of 13 residues. Germline values: CDR1 SGHTS, CDR2 YDEGEE. Trimming took 2 bases from V and 5 from J, leaving 11 bases between them. The CDR3 nucleotides are TGTGCCAGCAGCTTCTCAGGGAACCACGAGCAGTACTTC. Translating gives CASSFSGNHEQYF.

The chain has TRBV27 and TRBJ2-1; maybe TRBD1 (6 bases). Trimming removed 0 bases from V and 4 bases from J, with 13 bases in between. Germline loops: CDR1 MNHEY, CDR2 SMNVEV (reference sequence). This CDR3 comprises 16 residues. The CDR3 bases are TGTGCCAGCAGTTTATCGGTACAGGGACCTTACAATGAGCAGTTCTTC. It codes for CASSLSVQGPYNEQFF.

CDR3 nucleotide sequence: TGTGCCAGTATGGGACAGGCCATTGGGCAGTTCTTC. Its protein product is CASMGQAIGQFF. V gene TRBV19 combines with J gene TRBJ2-1, with TRBD1 matching 8 bases. The CDR3 totals 12 residues. Germline V gene data show CDR1 as LNHDA and CDR2 as SQIVND (reference sequence). With V trimmed by 7 bases and J by 12 bases, 8 bases remained unmatched. The full variable domain, its missing parts supplied by reference TRBV19 and TRBJ2-1, is DGGITQSPKYLFRKEGQNVTLSCEQNLNHDAMYWYRQDPGQGLRLIYYSQIVNDFQKGDIAEGYSVSREKKESFPLTVTSAQKNPTAFYLCASMGQAIGQFFGPGTRLTVL.

The rearrangement uses TRBV19 and TRBJ2-4; the D is unclear. The CDR3 runs 15 residues. Trimming took 3 bases from V and 1 from J, leaving 10 bases between them. Germline V gene lookup returns CDR1 LNHDA and CDR2 SQIVND (reference sequence). DNA for the CDR3: TGTGCCAGTAGTATCGCCCAGGAGGCCAAAAACATTCAGTACTTC. This gives the protein CASSIAQEAKNIQYF.

This chain uses TRBV4-1 with TRBJ1-5, with a tentative D call TRBD1 (6 bases). The CDR3 has 14 amino acids. Trimming took off 5 bases at V and 0 bases at J, with 8 bases between the two ends. Germline values: CDR1 MGHRA, CDR2 YSYEKL. DNA of the CDR3: TGCGCCAGCAGCGAGGACAGTAGCAATCAGCCCCAGCATTTT. This gives the protein CASSEDSSNQPQHF.